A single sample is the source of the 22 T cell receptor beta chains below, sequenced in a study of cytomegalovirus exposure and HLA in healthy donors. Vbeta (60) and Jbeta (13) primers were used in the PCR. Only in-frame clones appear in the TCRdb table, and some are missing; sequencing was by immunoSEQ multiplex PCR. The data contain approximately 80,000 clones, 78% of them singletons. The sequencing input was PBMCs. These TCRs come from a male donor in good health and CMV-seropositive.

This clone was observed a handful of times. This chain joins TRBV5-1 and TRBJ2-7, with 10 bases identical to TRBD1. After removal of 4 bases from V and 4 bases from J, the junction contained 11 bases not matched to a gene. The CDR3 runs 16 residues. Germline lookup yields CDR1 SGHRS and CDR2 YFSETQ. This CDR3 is CASSRTGGLKKYEQYF. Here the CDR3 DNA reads TGCGCCAGCAGCCGGACAGGGGGGTTGAAAAAGTACGAGCAGTACTTC.

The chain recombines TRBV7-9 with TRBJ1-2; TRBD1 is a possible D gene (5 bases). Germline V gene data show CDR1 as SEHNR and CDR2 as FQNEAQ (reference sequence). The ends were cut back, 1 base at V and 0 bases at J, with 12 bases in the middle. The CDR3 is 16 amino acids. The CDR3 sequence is CASSLGGGGANYGYTF. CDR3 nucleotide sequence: TGTGCCAGCAGCTTAGGGGGTGGGGGGGCTAACTATGGCTACACCTTC. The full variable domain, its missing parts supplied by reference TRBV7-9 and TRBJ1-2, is DTGVSQNPRHKITKRGQNVTFRCDPISEHNRLYWYRQTLGQGPEFLTYFQNEAQLEKSRLLSDRFSAERPKGSFSTLEIQRTEQGDSAMYLCASSLGGGGANYGYTFGSGTRLTVV.

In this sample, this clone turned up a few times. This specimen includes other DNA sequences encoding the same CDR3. As DNA, the CDR3 is TGCGCCAGCAGCTTGGCAGGGTCCGGGGAGACCCAGTACTTC. It encodes CASSLAGSGETQYF. The J gene is TRBJ2-5, the V gene TRBV5-1; tentatively, D is TRBD1 (5 bases). This CDR3 has 14 amino acids. Germline V gives CDR1 SGHRS, CDR2 YFSETQ. V lost 0 bases and J 5 bases, leaving 11 bases between the germline ends.

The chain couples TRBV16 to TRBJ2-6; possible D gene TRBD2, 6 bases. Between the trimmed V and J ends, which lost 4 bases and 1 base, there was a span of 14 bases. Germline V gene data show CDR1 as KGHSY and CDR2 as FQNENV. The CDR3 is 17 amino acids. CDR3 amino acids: CASSPKWGTSGANVLTF. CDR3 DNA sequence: TGTGCCAGCAGCCCCAAATGGGGGACTTCTGGGGCCAACGTCCTGACTTTC.

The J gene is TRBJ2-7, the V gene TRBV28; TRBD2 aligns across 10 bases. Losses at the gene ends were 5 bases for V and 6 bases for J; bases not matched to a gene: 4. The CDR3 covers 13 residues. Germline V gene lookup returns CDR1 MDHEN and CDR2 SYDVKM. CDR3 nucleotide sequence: TGTGCCAGCAGTCGACTAGCGGGCGGCGAGCAGTACTTC. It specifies CASSRLAGGEQYF.

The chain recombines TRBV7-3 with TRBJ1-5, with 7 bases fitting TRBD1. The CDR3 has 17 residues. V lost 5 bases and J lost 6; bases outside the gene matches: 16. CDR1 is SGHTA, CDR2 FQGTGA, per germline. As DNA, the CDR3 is TGTGCCAGCAGCCTCGCCCCCCGGGACAGTCCCAGTCAGCCCCAGCATTTT. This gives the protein CASSLAPRDSPSQPQHF.

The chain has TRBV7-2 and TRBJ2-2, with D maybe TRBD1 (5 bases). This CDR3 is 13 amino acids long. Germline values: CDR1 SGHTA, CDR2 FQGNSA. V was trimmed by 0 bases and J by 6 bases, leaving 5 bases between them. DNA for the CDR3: TGTGCCAGCAGCTTAGCCAGGGCCGGGGAGCTGTTTTTT. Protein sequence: CASSLARAGELFF.

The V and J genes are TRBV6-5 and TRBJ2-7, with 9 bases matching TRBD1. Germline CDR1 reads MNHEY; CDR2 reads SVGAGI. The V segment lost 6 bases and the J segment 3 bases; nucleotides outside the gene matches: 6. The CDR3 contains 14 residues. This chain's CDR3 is CASRPTGGGYEQYF. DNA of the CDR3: TGTGCCAGCAGACCTACAGGGGGCGGCTACGAGCAGTACTTC.

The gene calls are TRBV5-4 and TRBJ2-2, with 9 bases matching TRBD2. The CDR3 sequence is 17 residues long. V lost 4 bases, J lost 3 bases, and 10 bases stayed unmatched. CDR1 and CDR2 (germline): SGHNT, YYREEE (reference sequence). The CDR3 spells CASSRVAGGWYTGELFF. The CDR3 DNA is TGTGCCAGCAGCCGGGTGGCGGGAGGGTGGTACACCGGGGAGCTGTTTTTT.

The CDR3 DNA is TGTGCCAGCAGTGAAGCGGGGCAGGGCTTTTACAGAAACACCATATATTTT. As protein: CASSEAGQGFYRNTIYF. The chain combines TRBV2 with TRBJ1-3; D is possibly TRBD1 (5 bases). Trimming took off 0 bases at V and 5 bases at J, with 17 bases between the two ends. Looked up from germline, CDR1 is SNHLY and CDR2 is FYNNEI. The CDR3 is made up of 17 amino acids.

The CDR3 protein is CASSQGIFAGGLYEQYF. CDR3 DNA sequence: TGCGCCAGCAGCCAAGGGATTTTCGCGGGAGGGCTCTACGAGCAGTACTTC. The J gene is TRBJ2-7, the V gene TRBV4-1, with TRBD2 identical over 9 bases. With 1 base clipped from V and 3 bases from J, the junction kept 10 bases outside the gene matches. Germline V lookup: CDR1 MGHRA, CDR2 YSYEKL. CDR3 size: 17 residues.

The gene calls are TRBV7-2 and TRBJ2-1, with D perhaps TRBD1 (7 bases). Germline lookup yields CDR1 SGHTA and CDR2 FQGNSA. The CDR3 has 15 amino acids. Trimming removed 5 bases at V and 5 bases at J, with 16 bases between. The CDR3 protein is CASSPEGAGHNEQFF. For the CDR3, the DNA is TGTGCCAGCAGCCCGGAGGGGGCAGGCCACAATGAGCAGTTCTTC.

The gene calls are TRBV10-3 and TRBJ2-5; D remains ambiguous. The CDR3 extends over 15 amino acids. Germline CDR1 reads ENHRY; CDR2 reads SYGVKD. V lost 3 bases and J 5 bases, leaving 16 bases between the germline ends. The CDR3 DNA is TGTGCCATCAGTGACTCGAAAGGCAGGCCGGAGACCCAGTACTTC. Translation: CAISDSKGRPETQYF.

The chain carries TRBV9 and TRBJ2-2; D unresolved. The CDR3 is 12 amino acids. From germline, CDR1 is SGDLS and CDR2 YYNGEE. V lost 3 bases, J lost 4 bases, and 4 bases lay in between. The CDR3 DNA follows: TGTGCCAGCAGCGCTAGCACCGGGGAGCTGTTTTTT. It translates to CASSASTGELFF.

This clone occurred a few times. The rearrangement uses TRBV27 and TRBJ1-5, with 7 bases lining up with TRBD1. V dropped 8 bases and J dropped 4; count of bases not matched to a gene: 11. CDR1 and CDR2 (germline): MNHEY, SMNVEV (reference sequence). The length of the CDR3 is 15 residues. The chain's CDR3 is CASGNLDRLNQPQHF. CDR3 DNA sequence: TGTGCCAGCGGCAATCTGGACAGGTTGAATCAGCCCCAGCATTTT.

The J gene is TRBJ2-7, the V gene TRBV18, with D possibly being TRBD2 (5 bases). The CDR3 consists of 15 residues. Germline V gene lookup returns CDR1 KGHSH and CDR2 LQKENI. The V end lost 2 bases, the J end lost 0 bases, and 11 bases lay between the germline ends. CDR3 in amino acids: CASSPVGMSSYEQYF. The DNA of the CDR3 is TGTGCCAGCTCACCAGTCGGGATGAGCTCCTACGAGCAGTACTTC.

CDR3 in amino acids: CASTLAGREQFF. In DNA form, the CDR3 reads TGTGCCAGCACCCTAGCGGGACGGGAGCAGTTCTTC. V and J are TRBV2 and TRBJ2-1, with 9 bases aligning to TRBD2. The CDR3 length is 12 residues. V was pared by 7 bases and J by 10 bases, with 5 bases of the junction left unmatched. CDR1 and CDR2 (germline): SNHLY, FYNNEI.

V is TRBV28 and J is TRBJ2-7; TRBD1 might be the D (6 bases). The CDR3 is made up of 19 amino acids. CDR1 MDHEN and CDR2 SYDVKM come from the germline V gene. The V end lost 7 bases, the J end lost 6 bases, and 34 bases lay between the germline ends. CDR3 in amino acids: CASMDLGVSSGRGFAEQYF. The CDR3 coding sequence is TGTGCCAGCATGGACCTTGGGGTTTCTAGTGGCAGGGGTTTCGCCGAGCAGTACTTC.

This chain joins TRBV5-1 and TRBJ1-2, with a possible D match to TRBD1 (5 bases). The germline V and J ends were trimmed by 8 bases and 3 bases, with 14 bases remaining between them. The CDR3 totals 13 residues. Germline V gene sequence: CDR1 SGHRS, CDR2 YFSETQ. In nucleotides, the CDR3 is TGCGCCAGGGTTACCCAGGGTCACTATGGCTACACCTTC. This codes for CARVTQGHYGYTF.

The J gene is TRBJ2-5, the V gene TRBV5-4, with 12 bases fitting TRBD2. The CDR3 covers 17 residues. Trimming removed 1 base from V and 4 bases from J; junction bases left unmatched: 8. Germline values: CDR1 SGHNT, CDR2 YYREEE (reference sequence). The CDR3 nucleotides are TGTGCCAGCAGCTTGCTAGCGGGAGGGCCAGATCTAGAGACCCAGTACTTC. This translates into CASSLLAGGPDLETQYF.

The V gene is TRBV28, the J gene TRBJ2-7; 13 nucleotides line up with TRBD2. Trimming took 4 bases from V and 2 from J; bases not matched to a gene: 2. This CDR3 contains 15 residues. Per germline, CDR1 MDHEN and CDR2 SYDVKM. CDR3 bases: TGTGCCAGCAGTTGGACTAGCGGGGGAACCTACGAGCAGTACTTC. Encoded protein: CASSWTSGGTYEQYF.

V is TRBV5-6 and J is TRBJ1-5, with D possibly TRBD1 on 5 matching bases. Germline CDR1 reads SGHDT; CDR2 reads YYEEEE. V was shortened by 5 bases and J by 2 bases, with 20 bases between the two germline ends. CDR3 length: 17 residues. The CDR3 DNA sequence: TGTGCCAGCAGTTACGGGGGGGGATATGCGGGCAATCAGCCCCAGCATTTT. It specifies CASSYGGGYAGNQPQHF.